What follows are 5 T cell receptor beta chains derived from one specimen sequenced in a study of graft-versus-host responses after intestinal transplantation. Libraries were prepared by immunoSEQ multiplex PCR; TCRdb keeps only in-frame clonotypes and omits some of them. The profile covers about 40,000 clones, with around 90% appearing a single time and over 2% taken by the ten largest. Source: PBMCs, taken around 43 weeks after intestinal transplant. The origin of the receptors is a human patient who received an intestinal transplant, so some T cells may come from the graft donor.

V gene TRBV5-4 combines with J gene TRBJ2-3, with 15 bases matching TRBD2. After removal of 4 bases from V and 0 bases from J, the junction contained 6 bases not matched to a gene. Germline V gives CDR1 SGHNT, CDR2 YYREEE (reference sequence). CDR3 size: 18 residues. The CDR3: CASSRGTSGRWSTDTQYF. DNA for the CDR3: TGTGCCAGCAGCCGAGGGACTAGCGGGAGGTGGAGCACAGATACGCAGTATTTT.

The chain carries TRBV25-1 and TRBJ1-3; D is perhaps TRBD1 (5 bases). The ends were cut back, 0 bases at V and 7 bases at J, with 7 bases in the middle. Germline values: CDR1 MGHDK, CDR2 SYGVNS. The CDR3 runs to 13 residues. The CDR3 DNA is TGTGCCAGCAGTGAATACAGGGAGAACACCATATATTTT. As protein: CASSEYRENTIYF.

The chain couples TRBV14 to TRBJ2-1, with D possibly matching TRBD1 (5 bases). The CDR3 contains 13 residues. V was cut by 2 bases and J by 10 bases, with 12 bases left in between. Germline CDR1 reads SGHDN; CDR2 reads FVKESK. CDR3 in amino acids: CASSQKRKGEQFF. The DNA for the CDR3 is TGTGCCAGCAGCCAAAAACGGAAGGGGGAGCAGTTCTTC.

The chain couples TRBV6-6 to TRBJ1-2; D is unresolved. The CDR3 spans 13 residues. Germline CDR1 and CDR2: MNHNY and SVGAGI (reference sequence). The V end lost 2 bases, the J end lost 3 bases, and 7 bases lay between the germline ends. CDR3 sequence reads: CASSYHFYYGYTF. The CDR3 region has the DNA TGTGCCAGCAGTTACCATTTCTACTATGGCTACACCTTC.

The DNA of the CDR3 is TGTGCCAGCAGGGTGGGTTCGGAGAACACTGAAGCTTTCTTT. It codes for CASRVGSENTEAFF. The chain links TRBV6-5 to TRBJ1-1; D is unclear. CDR1 and CDR2 (germline): MNHEY, SVGAGI. The V gene lost 6 bases and the J gene lost 1 base, with 12 bases spanning the gap. The CDR3 runs to 14 residues.